This T cell receptor beta chain is from a study of T-cell reconstitution after alpha-beta-depleted transplantation in children. The CDR3 loop spans 15 amino acids. Germline CDR1 SEHNR, CDR2 FQNEAQ (reference sequence). The V end was cut by 1 base, the J end by 1 base, with 10 bases between. For TCRbeta, the library was prepared with unique molecular identifiers. TCRdb re-analysed the PCR reads in MiXCR, keeping a single row per CDR3 protein. The sample has a few hundred thousand distinct CDR3 sequences, approximately 9.5% seen once. The sample holds a few counts of this clonotype. Material: PBMCs from the stem cell graft donor, obtained from the stem cell graft. The source is a human donor who donated a stem cell graft to a child with acute lymphoblastic leukemia. This chain links TRBV7-9 with TRBJ1-1; D gene uncertain. CDR3 sequence reads: CASSLGRTGNTEAFF. The CDR3 DNA is TGTGCCAGCAGCTTAGGGCGGACGGGGAACACTGAAGCTTTCTTT.